These 7 T cell receptor beta chains share one sample of origin, sequenced in a study of T cells in Graves' hyperthyroidism and ophthalmopathy. RNA transcripts provided the source from which TCR beta CDR3 regions were amplified. First-round RT-PCR of the TCR CDR3 relied on the HTBI primer set. TCRdb itself ran the multiplex PCR reads through MiXCR, one entry per CDR3 protein. The table has almost 600,000 distinct CDR3 sequences, more than 45% seen once; the top ten hold roughly 7.7%. The sequenced material came from peripheral blood or thyroid tissue (not recorded which). The receptors come from a woman younger than 30 with Graves' hyperthyroidism.

Points on this clonotype: This is likely a read error, given that the CDR3 carries no conserved phenylalanine or tryptophan at its end. The DNA is omitted, as the CDR3 cannot be located on it reliably, and the CDR3 follows TCRdb's listing. The V and J genes are TRBV20-1 and TRBJ1-5. Termini included, the CDR3 measures 9 amino acids. Germline-derived CDR1 and CDR2 are DFQATT and SNEGSKA (reference sequence). The CDR3 protein is CSAPTAPAS.

This clonotype was counted ten times or more. The V gene is TRBV19, the J gene TRBJ2-7; D not resolved. Germline V gene data show CDR1 as LNHDA and CDR2 as SQIVND (reference sequence). The CDR3 has 14 residues. V was shortened by 5 bases and J by 0 bases, with 11 bases between the two germline ends. CDR3 sequence reads: CASSPRTDSYEQYF. CDR3 DNA sequence: TGTGCCAGTAGTCCAAGGACGGACTCCTACGAGCAGTACTTC.

This clonotype was observed at least ten times. The chain couples TRBV6-6 to TRBJ2-5, with 14 bases that match TRBD2. The V gene end was trimmed by 6 bases and the J gene end by 4 bases; junction bases not matched to a gene: 7. Germline assignment: CDR1 MNHNY and CDR2 SVGAGI (reference sequence). CDR3 length: 16 residues. The CDR3 coding sequence is TGTGCCAGCAGCGGACTAGCGGGAGGTCTGCGAGAGACCCAGTACTTC. It codes for CASSGLAGGLRETQYF.

This clonotype was found many times. At one of its ends the junction is not consistent with the germline gene, which may arise from a read error. The chain combines TRBV2 with TRBJ2-7; D is unresolved. In germline, CDR1 is SNHLY, CDR2 FYNNEI. This CDR3 contains 15 residues. The chain's CDR3 is CASSEVAASSHEQYF. The CDR3 nucleotides are TGTGCCAGCAGTGAAGTGGCAGCGAGCTCCCACGAGCAGTACTTC.

V and J are TRBV6-2 or TRBV6-3 and TRBJ1-2; the match to TRBD1 covers 7 bases. Trimming at V came to 5 bases and at J to 4 bases, leaving 10 bases not matched to a gene. Germline V gene lookup returns CDR1 MNHEY and CDR2 SVGEGT. The CDR3 spans 15 residues. CDR3: CASSPSARGIYGYTF. CDR3 sequence (DNA): TGTGCCAGCAGTCCCTCCGCCAGGGGGATCTATGGCTACACCTTC.

The chain links TRBV29-1 to TRBJ2-7; the D gene is possibly TRBD2 (5 bases). Per germline, CDR1 SQVTM and CDR2 ANQGSEA. The V and J ends lost 7 bases and 5 bases respectively, with 18 bases between them. The CDR3 runs to 13 residues. CDR3 residues: CSGLLWEKNEQYF. The CDR3 nucleotides are TGCAGCGGGCTTCTCTGGGAGAAGAACGAGCAGTACTTC.

The chain has TRBV11-2 and TRBJ1-2, with 7 nucleotides matching TRBD1. With V trimmed by 4 bases and J by 2 bases, 4 bases remained unmatched. This CDR3 is 14 amino acids long. CDR1 is SGHAT and CDR2 is FQNNGV in the germline V gene. CDR3 protein: CASSYGQANYGYTF. The CDR3 DNA is TGTGCCAGCAGCTACGGACAGGCCAACTATGGCTACACCTTC.